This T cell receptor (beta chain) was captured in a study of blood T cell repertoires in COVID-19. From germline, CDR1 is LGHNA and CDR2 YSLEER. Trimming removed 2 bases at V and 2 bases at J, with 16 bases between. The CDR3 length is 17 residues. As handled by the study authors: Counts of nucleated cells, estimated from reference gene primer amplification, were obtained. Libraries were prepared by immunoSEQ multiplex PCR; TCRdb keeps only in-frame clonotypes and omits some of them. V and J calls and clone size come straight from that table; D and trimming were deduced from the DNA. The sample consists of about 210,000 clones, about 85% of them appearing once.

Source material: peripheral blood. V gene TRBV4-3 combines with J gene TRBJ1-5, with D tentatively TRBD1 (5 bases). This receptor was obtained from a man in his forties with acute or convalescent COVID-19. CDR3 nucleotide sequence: TGCGCCAGCAGCCAAAACTTGGGAGGGGCCGGCAATCAGCCCCAGCATTTT. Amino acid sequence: CASSQNLGGAGNQPQHF.